This T cell receptor beta chain was retrieved from a study of blood T cells in healthy people across ages. In germline, CDR1 is LNHDA, CDR2 SQIVND (reference sequence). CDR3 length equals 13 residues. V lost 3 bases to trimming and J lost 7 bases, with 7 bases between them. This clonotype was counted a few times. PCR was performed a second time for about 7 to 12 cycles using a sample-barcoded 5' primer and a J-beta primer mix. TCRdb processed the 5' RACE reads anew with MiXCR; each CDR3 protein has one entry. There are 1.4 million or so distinct CDR3 sequences in the sample; under 55% occur only once, and less than 5% lies in the top ten.

What was sequenced was blood. The genes are TRBV19 and TRBJ1-6; D is uncertain. The clonotype comes from a woman aged 18 to 35 in good health. The CDR3 loop reads CASSMGWNSPLHF. The DNA for the CDR3 is TGTGCCAGTAGTATGGGGTGGAATTCACCCCTCCACTTT.